This T cell receptor beta chain originates from a study of CXCR3-negative and CXCR3-positive naive CD8 T cells. General observations from the study: Memory CD8+ cells showed much lower diversity, while both naive subsets displayed comparably high diversity. Naive subsets showed comparable surface CD5, and TCR interaction strength was also inferred from TRB CDR3 physicochemistry. Similar TRBV-TRBJ usage characterized naive CXCR3-negative and CXCR3-positive cells; memory cells differed. With CXCR3 expression partially decreased after cryopreservation, most assays relied on fresh PBMCs.

The TRB libraries of cDNA were built by UMI-labeled 5' RACE. Reprocessing the 5' RACE reads, TCRdb reports a single entry for every CDR3 protein and omits DNA. In all, the sample yields fewer than 10,000 distinct CDR3 sequences. The CDR3 sequence is 13 residues long. The germline V gene has CDR1 PRHDT and CDR2 FYEKMQ (reference sequence). In the case of this clonotype: Its antigen is currently unknown.

The clonotype comes from a human donor in good health. Some clones in this sample may be carry-over from other donors' samples. V is TRBV13 and J is TRBJ2-7; the TCRdb call, TRBD1, lacks DNA for checking. Sample: naive CXCR3- CD8+ T cells from blood. Subset given: CD45RO-CCR7+CD27+CD95- naive CD8+ T cells lacking CXCR3 (TNR3-). The CDR3 is CASSLGGAREQYF.